The TCR beta chain described here comes from a study of regulatory T cells in long-lasting Graves disease. Study outcomes and limitations: Favored usage of TRBV28, TRBJ1-2 and TRBJ2-5 was recorded in persistent disease. Shared public clonotypes totalled about 2,800 in persistent patients, compared with about 960 in new patients. Since the sample size was small, accuracy may have been reduced.

This clonotype was recorded many times. Its cognate antigen is unknown. Library construction for TCR beta used iRepertoire HTBI primers and Arm-PCR of CDR3 regions. TCRdb re-derived calls from the multiplex PCR reads in MiXCR, one entry per CDR3 protein. The table has approximately 470,000 distinct CDR3 sequences, more than 20% seen once. Time point reported: persistent/refractory GD, antithyroid drugs over 5 years with positive TRAb. RNA isolated from PBMCs was used to make the TCR library. Those enrolled as patients came out of an endocrinology department in Xi'an, China. The V and J ends lost 1 base and 4 bases respectively, with 8 bases between them. Germline CDR1 reads SGHVS; CDR2 reads FNYEAQ. The CDR3 runs 15 residues.

The rearrangement links TRBV7-6 to TRBJ1-6; no clear D. The sequencing here drew on peripheral blood mononuclear cells (PBMCs), taken when the disease was refractory, from a patient treated with antithyroid drugs. The TCR was taken from a female donor with Graves disease. CDR3 in amino acids: CASSLGPGYNSPLHF. In DNA form, the CDR3 reads TGTGCCAGCAGCTTAGGTCCGGGGTATAATTCACCCCTCCACTTT.